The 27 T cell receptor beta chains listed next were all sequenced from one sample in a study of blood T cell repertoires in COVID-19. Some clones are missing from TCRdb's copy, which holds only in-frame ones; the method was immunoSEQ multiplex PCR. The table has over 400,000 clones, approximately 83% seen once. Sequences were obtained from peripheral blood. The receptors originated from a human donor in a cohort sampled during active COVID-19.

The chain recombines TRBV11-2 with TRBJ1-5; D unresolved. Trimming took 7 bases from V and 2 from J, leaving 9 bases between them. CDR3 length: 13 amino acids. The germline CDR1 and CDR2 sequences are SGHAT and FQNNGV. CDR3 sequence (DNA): TGTGCCAGCACCTCAGGTCGCAATCAGCCCCAGCATTTT. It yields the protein CASTSGRNQPQHF.

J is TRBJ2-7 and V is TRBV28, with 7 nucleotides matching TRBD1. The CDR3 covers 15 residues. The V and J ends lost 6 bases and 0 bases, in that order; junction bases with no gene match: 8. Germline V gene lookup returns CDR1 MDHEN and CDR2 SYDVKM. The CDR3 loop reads CASSAAGTVSYEQYF. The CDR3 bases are TGTGCCAGCAGCGCCGCCGGGACAGTCTCCTACGAGCAGTACTTC.

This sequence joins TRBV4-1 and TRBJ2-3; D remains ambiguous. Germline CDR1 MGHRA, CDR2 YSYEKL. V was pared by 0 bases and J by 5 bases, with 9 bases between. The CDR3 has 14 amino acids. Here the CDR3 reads CASSQEEPGDTQYF. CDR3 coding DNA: TGCGCCAGCAGCCAAGAGGAACCGGGAGATACGCAGTATTTT.

The CDR3 nucleotides are TGTGCCAGCAGCTTAGATTTGGCAGGGGGACAGCCCCAGCATTTT. It encodes CASSLDLAGGQPQHF. This rearrangement joins TRBV11-2 to TRBJ1-5; 7 bases match TRBD1. The CDR3 has 15 amino acids. Germline V lookup: CDR1 SGHAT, CDR2 FQNNGV. The junction had 6 bases not matched to a gene; V was cut back by 0 bases and J by 7 bases.

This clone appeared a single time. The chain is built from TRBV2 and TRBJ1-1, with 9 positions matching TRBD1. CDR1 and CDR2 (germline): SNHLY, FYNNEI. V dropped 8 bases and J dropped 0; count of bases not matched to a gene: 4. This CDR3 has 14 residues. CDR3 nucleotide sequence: TGTGCCAGCGGGGACAGGGCCATGAACACTGAAGCTTTCTTT. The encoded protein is CASGDRAMNTEAFF.

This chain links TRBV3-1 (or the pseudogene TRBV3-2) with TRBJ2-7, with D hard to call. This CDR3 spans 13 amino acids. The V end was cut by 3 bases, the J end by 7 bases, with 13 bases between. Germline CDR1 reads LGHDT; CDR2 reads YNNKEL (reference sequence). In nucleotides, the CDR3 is TGTGCCAGCAGCCAGTCAACAGTCAGGGAGCAGTACTTC. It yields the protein CASSQSTVREQYF.

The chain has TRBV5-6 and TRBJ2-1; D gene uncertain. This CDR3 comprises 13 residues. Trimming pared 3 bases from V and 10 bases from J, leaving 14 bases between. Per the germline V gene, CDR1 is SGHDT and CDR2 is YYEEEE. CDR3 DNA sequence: TGTGCCAGCAGCTGGCCTCGTGTCAGGGAGCAGTTCTTC. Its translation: CASSWPRVREQFF. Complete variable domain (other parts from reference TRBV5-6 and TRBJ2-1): DAGVTQSPTHLIKTRGQQVTLRCSPKSGHDTVSWYQQALGQGPQFIFQYYEEEERQRGNFPDRFSGHQFPNYSSELNVNALLLGDSALYLCASSWPRVREQFFGPGTRLTVL.

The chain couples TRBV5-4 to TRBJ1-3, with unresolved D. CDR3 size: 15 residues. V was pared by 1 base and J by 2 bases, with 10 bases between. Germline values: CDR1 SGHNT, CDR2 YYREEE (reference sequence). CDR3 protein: CASSLWSGAGNTIYF. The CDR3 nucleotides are TGTGCCAGCAGCTTGTGGTCAGGCGCTGGAAACACCATATATTTT.

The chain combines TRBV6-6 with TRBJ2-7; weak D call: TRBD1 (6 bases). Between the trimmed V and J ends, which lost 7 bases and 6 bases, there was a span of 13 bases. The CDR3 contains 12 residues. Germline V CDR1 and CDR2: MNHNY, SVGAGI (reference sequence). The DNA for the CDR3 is TGTGCCAGCACCGCCGAAGGGGGCGAGCAGTACTTC. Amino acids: CASTAEGGEQYF.

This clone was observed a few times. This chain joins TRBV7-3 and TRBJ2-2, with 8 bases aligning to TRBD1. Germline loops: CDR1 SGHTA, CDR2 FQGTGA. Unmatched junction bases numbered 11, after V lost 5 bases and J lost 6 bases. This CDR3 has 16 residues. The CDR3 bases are TGTGCCAGCAGCCCCGGGGCAGGGGGCCGACCCGGGGAGCTGTTTTTT. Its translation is CASSPGAGGRPGELFF.

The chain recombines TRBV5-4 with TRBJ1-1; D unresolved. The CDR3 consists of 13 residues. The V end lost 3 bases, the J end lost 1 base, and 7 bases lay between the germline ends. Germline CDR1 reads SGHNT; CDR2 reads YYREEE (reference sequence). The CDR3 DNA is TGTGCCAGCAGCTACGACAAGAACACTGAAGCTTTCTTT. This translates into CASSYDKNTEAFF.

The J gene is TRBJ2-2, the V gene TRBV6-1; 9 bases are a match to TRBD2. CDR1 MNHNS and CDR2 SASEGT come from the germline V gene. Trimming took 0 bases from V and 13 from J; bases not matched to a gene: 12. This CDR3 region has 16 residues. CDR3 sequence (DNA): TGTGCCAGCAGTGAAGCGCTGGGTAGCGGGGGCCAAGGGCTGTTTTTT. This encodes CASSEALGSGGQGLFF.

CDR3 sequence: CASSSQGKTNEKLFF. The CDR3 DNA follows: TGTGCCAGCAGCTCCCAGGGGAAGACTAATGAAAAACTGTTTTTT. The chain employs TRBV7-9 and TRBJ1-4, with a weak D call TRBD1 (6 bases). Trimming left V 4 bases short and J 2 bases short, with 11 bases between. The germline V gene has CDR1 SEHNR and CDR2 FQNEAQ (reference sequence). The CDR3 is 15 residues long.

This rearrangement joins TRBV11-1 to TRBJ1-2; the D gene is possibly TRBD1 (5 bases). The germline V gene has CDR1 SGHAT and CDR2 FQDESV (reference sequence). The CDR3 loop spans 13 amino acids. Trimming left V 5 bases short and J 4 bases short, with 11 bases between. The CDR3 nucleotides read TGTGCCAGCAGCCCGACAGCTACCTATGGCTACACCTTC. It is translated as CASSPTATYGYTF.

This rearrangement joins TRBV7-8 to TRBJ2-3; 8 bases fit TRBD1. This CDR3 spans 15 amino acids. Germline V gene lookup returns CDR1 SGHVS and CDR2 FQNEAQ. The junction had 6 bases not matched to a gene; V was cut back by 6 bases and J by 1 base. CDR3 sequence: CASSSPQGGTDTQYF. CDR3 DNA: TGTGCCAGCAGTTCCCCACAGGGGGGCACAGATACGCAGTATTTT. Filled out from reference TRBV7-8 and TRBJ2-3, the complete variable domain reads GAGVSQSPRYKVAKRGQDVALRCDPISGHVSLFWYQQALGQGPEFLTYFQNEAQLDKSGLPSDRFFAERPEGSVSTLKIQRTQQEDSAVYLCASSSPQGGTDTQYFGPGTRLTVL.

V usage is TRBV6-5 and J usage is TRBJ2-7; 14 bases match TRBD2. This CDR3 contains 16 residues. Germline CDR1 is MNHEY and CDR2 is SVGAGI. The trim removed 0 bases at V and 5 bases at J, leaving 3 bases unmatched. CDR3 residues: CASSYSGLAGVDEQYF. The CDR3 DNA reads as TGTGCCAGCAGTTACTCGGGACTAGCGGGAGTTGACGAGCAGTACTTC.

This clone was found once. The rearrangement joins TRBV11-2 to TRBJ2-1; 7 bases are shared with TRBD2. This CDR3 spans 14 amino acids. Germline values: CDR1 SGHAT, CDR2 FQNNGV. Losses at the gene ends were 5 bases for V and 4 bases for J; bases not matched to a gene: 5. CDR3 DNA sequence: TGTGCCAGCAGCCCTAGCGGACTATACAATGAGCAGTTCTTC. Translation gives CASSPSGLYNEQFF.

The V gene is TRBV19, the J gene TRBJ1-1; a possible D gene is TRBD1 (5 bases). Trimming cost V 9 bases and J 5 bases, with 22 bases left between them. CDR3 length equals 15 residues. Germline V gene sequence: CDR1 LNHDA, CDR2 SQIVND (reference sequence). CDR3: CASSPGVLSGTEAFF. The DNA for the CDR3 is TGTGCCAGCTCCCCGGGGGTCTTAAGTGGGACTGAAGCTTTCTTT.

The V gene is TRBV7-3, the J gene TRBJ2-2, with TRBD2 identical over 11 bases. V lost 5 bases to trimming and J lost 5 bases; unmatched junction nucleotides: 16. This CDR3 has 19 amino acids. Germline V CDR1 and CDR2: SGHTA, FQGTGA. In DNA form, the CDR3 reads TGTGCCAGCAGCCCAACCGGGCTAGCGGGAGGAGTGAGGACCGGGGAGCTGTTTTTT. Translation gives CASSPTGLAGGVRTGELFF.

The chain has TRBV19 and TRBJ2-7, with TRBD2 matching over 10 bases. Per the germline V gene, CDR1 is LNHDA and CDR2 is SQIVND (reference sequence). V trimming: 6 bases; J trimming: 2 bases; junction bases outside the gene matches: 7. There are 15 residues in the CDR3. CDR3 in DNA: TGTGCCAGTAGGGGCGGGACTAGCGCTACCTACGAGCAGTACTTC. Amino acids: CASRGGTSATYEQYF.

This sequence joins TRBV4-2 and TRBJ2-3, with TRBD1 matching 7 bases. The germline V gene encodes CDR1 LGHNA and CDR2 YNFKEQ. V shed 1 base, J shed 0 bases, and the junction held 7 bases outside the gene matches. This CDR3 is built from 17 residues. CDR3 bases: TGTGCCAGCAGCCAAGGGACAGGAACCTCTAGCACAGATACGCAGTATTTT. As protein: CASSQGTGTSSTDTQYF.

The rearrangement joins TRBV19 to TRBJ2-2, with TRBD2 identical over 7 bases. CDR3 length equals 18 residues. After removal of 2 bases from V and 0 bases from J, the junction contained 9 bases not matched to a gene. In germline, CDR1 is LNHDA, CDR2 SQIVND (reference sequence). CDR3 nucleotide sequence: TGTGCCAGTAGTATATGGCTAGCGGAAAAGGCGAACACCGGGGAGCTGTTTTTT. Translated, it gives CASSIWLAEKANTGELFF.

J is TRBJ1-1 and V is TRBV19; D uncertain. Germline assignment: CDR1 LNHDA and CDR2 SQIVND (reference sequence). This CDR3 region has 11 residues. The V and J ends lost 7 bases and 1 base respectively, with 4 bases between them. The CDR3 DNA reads TGTGCCAGTATCTCGAACACTGAAGCTTTCTTT. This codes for CASISNTEAFF.

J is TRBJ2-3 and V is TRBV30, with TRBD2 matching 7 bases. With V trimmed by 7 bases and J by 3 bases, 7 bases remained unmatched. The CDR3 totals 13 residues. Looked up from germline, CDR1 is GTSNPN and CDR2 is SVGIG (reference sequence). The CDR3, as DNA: TGTGCCTCCGAGGGTAGCGGGACAGATACGCAGTATTTT. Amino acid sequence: CASEGSGTDTQYF. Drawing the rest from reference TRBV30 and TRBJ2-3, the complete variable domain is SQTIHQWPATLVQPVGSPLSLECTVEGTSNPNLYWYRQAAGRGLQLLFYSVGIGQISSEVPQNLSASRPQDRQFILSSKKLLLSDSGFYLCASEGSGTDTQYFGPGTRLTVL.

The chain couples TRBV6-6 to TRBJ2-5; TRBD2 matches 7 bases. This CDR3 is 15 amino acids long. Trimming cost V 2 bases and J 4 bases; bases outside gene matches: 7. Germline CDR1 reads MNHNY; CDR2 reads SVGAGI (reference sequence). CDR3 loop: CASSYRAGERETQYF. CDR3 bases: TGTGCCAGCAGTTACAGGGCGGGAGAAAGAGAGACCCAGTACTTC.

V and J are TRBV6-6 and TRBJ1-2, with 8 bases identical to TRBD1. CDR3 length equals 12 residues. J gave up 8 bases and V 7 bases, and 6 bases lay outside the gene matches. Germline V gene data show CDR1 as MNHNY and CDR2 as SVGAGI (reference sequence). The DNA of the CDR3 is TGTGCCAGCAATATGGACAGGGAGGGCTACACCTTC. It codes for CASNMDREGYTF.

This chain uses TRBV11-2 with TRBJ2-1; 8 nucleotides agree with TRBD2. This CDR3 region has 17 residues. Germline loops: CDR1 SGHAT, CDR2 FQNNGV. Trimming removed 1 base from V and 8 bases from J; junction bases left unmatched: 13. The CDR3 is CASSLGYLTGGFDEQFF. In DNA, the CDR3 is TGTGCCAGCAGCTTAGGATACCTAACGGGAGGGTTCGATGAGCAGTTCTTC.